This T cell receptor beta chain was retrieved from a study of blood T cells in healthy people across ages. Study information: Capturing about one barcoded beta molecule per two T cells was achieved by template switching. Study-wide findings and caveats: Any conclusive comparison of naive versus antigen-experienced cells was prevented by using unsorted PBMCs. Researchers judged that diversity estimates from one million T cells fell short of true values.

Worth noting for this clonotype: What it binds is not known.

Combining a sample-barcoded 5' primer with a J-beta primer mix, a second PCR ran for 7 to 11 cycles. TCRdb reprocessed the 5' RACE reads with MiXCR, giving one entry per CDR3 protein. The table has approximately 700,000 distinct CDR3 sequences, about 32% seen once. Sequencing input: blood. The TCR comes from a woman older than 75 in good health.

CDR3 bases: TGTGCCAGCAGTCCCGGGACGGGGCAGTTCTTC. Its protein is CASSPGTGQFF. The J gene is TRBJ2-1, the V gene TRBV12-3 or TRBV12-4; D is possibly TRBD1 or TRBD2 (5 bases each). With 5 bases removed from V and 12 bases from J, the gap between germline ends came to 11 bases. The CDR3 is 11 amino acids.